The present TCR beta chain was sequenced within a study of Ad26.COV2.S vaccination and SARS-CoV-2 variants. The assay was immunoSEQ multiplex PCR, and TCRdb's table has in-frame clones only and misses some. The sample lists roughly 380,000 clones; over 75% were seen once. Treatment reported: approximately 18 received Ad26.COV2.S at low or high dose, single or two shots; about 5 received placebo; per-sample allocation not given. After the first vaccine or placebo injection, samples were drawn on day 63. Boston provided a donor who was an adult aged 18-55 years. The CDR3 is 12 amino acids. The chain has TRBV21-1 and TRBJ1-5. TRBV21-1 is reported as a pseudogene. Sequences were derived from peripheral blood, sampled in a trial of Ad26.COV2.S vaccine versus placebo. This TCR derives from a person between 18 and 59 years old who received the Ad26.COV2.S COVID-19 vaccine or a placebo. The CDR3 region is CASSSRGQPQHF. In nucleotides, the CDR3 is TGTGCCAGCAGCTCCCGAGGACAGCCCCAGCATTTT.